The clone carrying this TCR beta chain was detected only a few times. The antigen is unknown. Sequencing libraries made from TCR beta cDNA carried unique molecular identifiers. One entry per CDR3 protein, called by TCRdb with MiXCR from the PCR reads. The data contain more than 450,000 distinct CDR3 sequences, about a third of them seen just once; the ten biggest clones take up under 7%. The entry originates in a study of post-analysis software for immune sequencing data. Findings of the study overall: When patients were compared with controls, about five TRBV segments were more frequent, TRBV5-6, TRBV5-1 and TRBV20-1 among them.

The CDR3 extends over 15 amino acids. The V and J ends lost 1 base and 2 bases respectively, with 10 bases between them. Per the germline V gene, CDR1 is ENHRY and CDR2 is SYGVKD. This sequence originates from a girl under 18 with multiple sclerosis. Sequencing was performed on blood. V gene TRBV10-3 combines with J gene TRBJ2-3, with unresolved D. CDR3 amino acids: CAISEWADPTDTQYF. CDR3 DNA sequence: TGTGCCATCAGTGAGTGGGCAGACCCCACAGATACGCAGTATTTT.